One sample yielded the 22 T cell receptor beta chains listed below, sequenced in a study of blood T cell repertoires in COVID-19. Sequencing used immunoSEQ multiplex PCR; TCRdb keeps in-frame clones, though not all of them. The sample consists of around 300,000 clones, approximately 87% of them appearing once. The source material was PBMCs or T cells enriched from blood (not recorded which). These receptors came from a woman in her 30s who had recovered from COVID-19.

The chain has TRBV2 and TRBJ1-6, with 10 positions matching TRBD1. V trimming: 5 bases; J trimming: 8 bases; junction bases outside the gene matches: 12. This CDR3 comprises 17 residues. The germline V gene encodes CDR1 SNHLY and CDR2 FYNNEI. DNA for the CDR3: TGTGCCAGCAGTCACACGAGTGACAGGGGGCAGGATTCACCCCTCCACTTT. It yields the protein CASSHTSDRGQDSPLHF.

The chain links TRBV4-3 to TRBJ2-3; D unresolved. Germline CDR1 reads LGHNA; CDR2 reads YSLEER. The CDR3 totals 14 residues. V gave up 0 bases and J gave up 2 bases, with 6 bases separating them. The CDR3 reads CASSQEANTDTQYF. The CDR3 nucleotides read TGCGCCAGCAGCCAAGAAGCAAACACAGATACGCAGTATTTT.

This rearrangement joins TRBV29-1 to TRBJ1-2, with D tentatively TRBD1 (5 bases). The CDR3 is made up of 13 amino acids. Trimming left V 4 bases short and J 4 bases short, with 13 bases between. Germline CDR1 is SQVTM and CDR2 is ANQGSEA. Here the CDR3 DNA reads TGCAGCGTTGGGGGGGTTGTCGGCTATGGCTACACCTTC. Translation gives CSVGGVVGYGYTF.

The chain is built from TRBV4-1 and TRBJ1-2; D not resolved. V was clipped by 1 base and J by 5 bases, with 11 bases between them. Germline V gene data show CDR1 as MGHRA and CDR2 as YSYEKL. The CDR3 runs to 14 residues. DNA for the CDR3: TGCGCCAGCAGCCAAGGCAGCAAGACATATGGCTACACCTTC. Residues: CASSQGSKTYGYTF.

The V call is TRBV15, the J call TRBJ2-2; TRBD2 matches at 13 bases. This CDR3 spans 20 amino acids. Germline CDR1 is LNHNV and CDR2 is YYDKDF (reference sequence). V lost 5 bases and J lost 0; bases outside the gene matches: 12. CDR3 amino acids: CATSLRAGTSGESNTGELFF. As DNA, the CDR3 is TGTGCCACCAGCCTCCGGGCTGGGACTAGCGGGGAATCGAACACCGGGGAGCTGTTTTTT.

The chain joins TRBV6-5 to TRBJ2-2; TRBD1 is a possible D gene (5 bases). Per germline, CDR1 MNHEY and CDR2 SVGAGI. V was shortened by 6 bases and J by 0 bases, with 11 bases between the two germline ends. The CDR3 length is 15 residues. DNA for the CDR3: TGTGCCAGCAGCGGCGGACATACGAACACCGGGGAGCTGTTTTTT. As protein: CASSGGHTNTGELFF.

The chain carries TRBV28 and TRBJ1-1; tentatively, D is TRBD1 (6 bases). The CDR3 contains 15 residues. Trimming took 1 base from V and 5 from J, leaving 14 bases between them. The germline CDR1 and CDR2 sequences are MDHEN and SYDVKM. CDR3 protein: CASSLLQGSGTEAFF. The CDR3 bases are TGTGCCAGCAGTTTATTACAGGGTAGTGGGACTGAAGCTTTCTTT.

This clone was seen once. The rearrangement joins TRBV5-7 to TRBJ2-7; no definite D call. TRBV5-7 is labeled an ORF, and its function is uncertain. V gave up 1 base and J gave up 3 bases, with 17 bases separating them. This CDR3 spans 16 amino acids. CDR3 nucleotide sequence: TGTGCCAGCAGCTTGCTGGGCCGACGCTCTCTCTACGAGCAGTACTTC. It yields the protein CASSLLGRRSLYEQYF.

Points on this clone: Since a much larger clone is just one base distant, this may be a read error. CDR3 DNA: TGTGCCAGCAGCCCAGGGACAGCCTATAATTCACCCCTCCACTTT. Its translation is CASSPGTAYNSPLHF. This rearrangement joins TRBV3-1 (or the pseudogene TRBV3-2) to TRBJ1-6, with TRBD1 matching 7 bases. After removal of 4 bases from V and 2 bases from J, the junction contained 2 bases not matched to a gene. This CDR3 contains 15 residues. Germline V gene sequence: CDR1 LGHDT, CDR2 YNNKEL (reference sequence).

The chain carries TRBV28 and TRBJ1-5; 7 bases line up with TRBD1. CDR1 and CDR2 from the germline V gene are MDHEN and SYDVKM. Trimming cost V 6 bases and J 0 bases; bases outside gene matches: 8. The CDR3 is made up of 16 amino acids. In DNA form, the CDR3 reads TGTGCCAGCAGCCAGGGGGTCCTTTATAGCAATCAGCCCCAGCATTTT. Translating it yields CASSQGVLYSNQPQHF.

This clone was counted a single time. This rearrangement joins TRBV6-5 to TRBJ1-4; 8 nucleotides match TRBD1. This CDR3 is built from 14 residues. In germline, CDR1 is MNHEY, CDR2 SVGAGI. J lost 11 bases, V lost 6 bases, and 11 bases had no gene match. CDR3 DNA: TGTGCCAGCAGCCACAACGCAGGGGGCAAGAAACTGTTTTTT. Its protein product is CASSHNAGGKKLFF.

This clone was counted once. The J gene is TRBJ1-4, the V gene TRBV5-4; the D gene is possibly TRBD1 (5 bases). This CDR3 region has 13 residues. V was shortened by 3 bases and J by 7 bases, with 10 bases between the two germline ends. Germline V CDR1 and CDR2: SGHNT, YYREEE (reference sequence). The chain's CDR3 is CASSSNGGEKLFF. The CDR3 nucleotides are TGTGCCAGCAGCTCCAACGGGGGTGAAAAACTGTTTTTT.

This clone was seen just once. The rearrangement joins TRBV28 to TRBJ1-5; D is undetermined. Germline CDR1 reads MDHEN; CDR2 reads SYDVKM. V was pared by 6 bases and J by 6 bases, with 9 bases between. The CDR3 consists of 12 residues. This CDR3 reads CASSPRFQPQHF. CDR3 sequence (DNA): TGTGCCAGCAGCCCTCGTTTTCAGCCCCAGCATTTT.

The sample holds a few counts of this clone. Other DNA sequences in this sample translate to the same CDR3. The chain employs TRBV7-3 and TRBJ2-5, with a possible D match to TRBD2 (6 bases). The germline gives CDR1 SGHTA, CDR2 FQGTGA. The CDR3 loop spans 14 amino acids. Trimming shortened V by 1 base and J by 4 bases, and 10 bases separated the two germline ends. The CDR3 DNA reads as TGTGCCAGCAGCTTAAATGGGGGAGGAGAGACCCAGTACTTC. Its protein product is CASSLNGGGETQYF.

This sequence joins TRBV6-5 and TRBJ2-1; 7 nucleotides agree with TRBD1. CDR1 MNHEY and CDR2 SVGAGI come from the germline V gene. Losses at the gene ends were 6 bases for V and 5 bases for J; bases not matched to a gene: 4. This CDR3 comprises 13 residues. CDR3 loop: CASSRDRDNEQFF. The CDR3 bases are TGTGCCAGCAGCCGCGACAGGGACAATGAGCAGTTCTTC.

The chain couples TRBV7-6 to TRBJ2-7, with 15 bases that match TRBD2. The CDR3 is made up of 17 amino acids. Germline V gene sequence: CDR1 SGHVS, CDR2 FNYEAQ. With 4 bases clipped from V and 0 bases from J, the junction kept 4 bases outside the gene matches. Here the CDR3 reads CASSSGTSGGLSYEQYF. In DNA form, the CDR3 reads TGTGCCAGCAGCTCCGGGACTAGCGGGGGGCTCTCCTACGAGCAGTACTTC.

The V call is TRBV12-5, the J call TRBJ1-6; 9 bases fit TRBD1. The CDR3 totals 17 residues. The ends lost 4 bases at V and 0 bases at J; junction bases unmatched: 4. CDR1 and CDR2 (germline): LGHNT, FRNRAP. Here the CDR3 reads CASGSPDRGSYNSPLHF. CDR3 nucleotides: TGTGCTAGTGGTTCGCCGGACAGGGGCTCCTATAATTCACCCCTCCACTTT.

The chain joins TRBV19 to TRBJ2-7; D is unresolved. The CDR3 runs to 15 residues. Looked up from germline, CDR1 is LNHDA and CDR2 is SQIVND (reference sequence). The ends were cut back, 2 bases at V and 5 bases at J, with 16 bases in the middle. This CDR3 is CASSIPRRPPHEQYF. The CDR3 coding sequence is TGTGCCAGTAGTATACCCCGGAGACCTCCCCACGAGCAGTACTTC.

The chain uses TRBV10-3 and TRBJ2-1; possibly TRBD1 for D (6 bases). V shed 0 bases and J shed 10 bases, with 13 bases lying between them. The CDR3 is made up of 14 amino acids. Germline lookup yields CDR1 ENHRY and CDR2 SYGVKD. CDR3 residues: CAISESIQGREQFF. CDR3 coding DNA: TGTGCCATCAGTGAGTCGATACAGGGACGGGAGCAGTTCTTC.

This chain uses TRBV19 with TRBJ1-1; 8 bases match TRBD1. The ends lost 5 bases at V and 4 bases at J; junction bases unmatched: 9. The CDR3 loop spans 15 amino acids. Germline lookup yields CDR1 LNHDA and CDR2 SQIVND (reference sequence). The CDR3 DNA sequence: TGTGCCAGTAGTCCACTGACAGGGGTTTTCACTGAAGCTTTCTTT. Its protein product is CASSPLTGVFTEAFF.

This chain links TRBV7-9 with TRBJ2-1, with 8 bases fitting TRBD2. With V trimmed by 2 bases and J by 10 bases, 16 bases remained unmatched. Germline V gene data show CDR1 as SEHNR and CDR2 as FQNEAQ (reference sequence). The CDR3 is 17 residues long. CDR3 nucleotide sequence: TGTGCCAGCAGCTTATCCGTTACGGGACTAGGGGAACAAGAGCAGTTCTTC. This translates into CASSLSVTGLGEQEQFF.

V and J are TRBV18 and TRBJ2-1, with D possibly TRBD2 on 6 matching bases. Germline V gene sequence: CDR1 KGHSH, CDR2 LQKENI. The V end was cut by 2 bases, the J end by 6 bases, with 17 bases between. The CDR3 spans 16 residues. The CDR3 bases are TGTGCCAGCTCACCAATCATGGGAGGTAGAGGCAATGAGCAGTTCTTC. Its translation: CASSPIMGGRGNEQFF.